This T cell receptor beta chain was sequenced during a study of cytomegalovirus exposure and HLA in healthy donors. Generated by immunoSEQ multiplex PCR, the TCRdb table keeps only in-frame clones and is missing some. This sample has about 130,000 clones; over 90% occur once, and the top ten carry roughly 1.3%. CDR3 length: 12 residues. The V gene's germline CDR1 is SGHTA and CDR2 FQGNSA. V was trimmed by 3 bases and J by 6 bases, leaving 8 bases between them. Source material: PBMCs. This clonotype originated in a woman aged 18 to 35 in good health and CMV-seronegative. The chain joins TRBV7-2 to TRBJ1-1, with D hard to call. CDR3 amino acids: CASSFPGSEAFF. CDR3 bases: TGTGCCAGCAGCTTTCCAGGATCTGAAGCTTTCTTT.